The 8 T cell receptor beta chains below were found in one sample sequenced in a study of human T cells and chemical hapten exposure. Stated time point: patch test 1, 2 weeks after DPC sensitization. Treatment meaning: therapeutic diphenylcyclopropenone sensitization with weekly scalp DPC. One entry per CDR3 protein, called by TCRdb with MiXCR from the RACE reads. This repertoire shows more than 150,000 distinct CDR3 sequences, around 15% found once; its top ten account for about 1.7%. Sequencing was performed on whole blood, taken in connection with sensitization to the hapten diphenylcyclopropenone (DPC). The origin of the receptors is a young woman with alopecia areata. Some clones in this sample may be carry-over from other donors' samples.

The chain links TRBV5-1 to TRBJ2-7; maybe TRBD1 (6 bases). This CDR3 comprises 13 residues. The germline V and J ends were trimmed by 4 bases and 2 bases, with 10 bases remaining between them. The germline V gene has CDR1 SGHRS and CDR2 YFSETQ. The CDR3 DNA follows: TGCGCCAGCAGCCCCGACAGGACCTACGAGCAGTACTTC. It encodes CASSPDRTYEQYF.

DNA of the CDR3: TGTGCCAGCAGTTTAGAGCAGAACACTGAAGCTTTCTTT. Its translation: CASSLEQNTEAFF. The chain combines TRBV12-3 or TRBV12-4 with TRBJ1-1; D gene ambiguous. Trimming took off 1 base at V and 1 base at J, with 4 bases between the two ends. The CDR3 covers 13 residues.

This clonotype was detected a few times. V usage is TRBV4-3 and J usage is TRBJ2-1; perhaps TRBD2 as D (6 bases). The CDR3 covers 16 residues. CDR1 is LGHNA and CDR2 is YSLEER in the germline V gene. With 3 bases removed from V and 0 bases from J, the gap between germline ends came to 12 bases. DNA for the CDR3: TGCGCCAGCAGCCAGAGAGCGGGTGGCTCCTACAATGAGCAGTTCTTC. Protein product: CASSQRAGGSYNEQFF.

The rearrangement uses TRBV12-3 or TRBV12-4 and TRBJ2-3; TRBD2 matches 7 bases. The V and J ends lost 6 bases and 0 bases, in that order; junction bases with no gene match: 18. The CDR3 consists of 19 residues. The CDR3 is CASSPPPGLAERSTDTQYF. The CDR3 nucleotides are TGTGCCAGCAGCCCCCCGCCGGGGCTAGCGGAACGTAGCACAGATACGCAGTATTTT.

The rearrangement links TRBV6-5 to TRBJ1-2; 9 bases map to TRBD1. Germline V gene data show CDR1 as MNHEY and CDR2 as SVGAGI. The ends lost 6 bases at V and 7 bases at J; junction bases unmatched: 9. The CDR3 is 14 amino acids. CDR3 coding DNA: TGTGCCAGCAGAAGGGACAGGGTGGAATCTGGCTACACCTTC. It is translated as CASRRDRVESGYTF.

This clonotype was observed a few times. The V call is TRBV6-5, the J call TRBJ2-3, with D uncertain. Trimming pared 11 bases from V and 0 bases from J, leaving 6 bases between. The CDR3 totals 11 residues. Germline V lookup: CDR1 MNHEY, CDR2 SVGAGI. CDR3 coding DNA: TGTGCCGCCACGAGCACAGATACGCAGTATTTT. Amino acids: CAATSTDTQYF.

The sample holds many counts of this clonotype. J is TRBJ2-7 and V is TRBV5-1; TRBD2 might be the D (6 bases). Germline V gives CDR1 SGHRS, CDR2 YFSETQ. Trimming took off 3 bases at V and 1 base at J, with 11 bases between the two ends. The CDR3 totals 14 residues. Written as DNA, the CDR3 is TGCGCCAGCAGCTCGCGACTAGATTCCTACGAGCAGTACTTC. It yields the protein CASSSRLDSYEQYF. Based on the CDR3 plus reference TRBV5-1 and TRBJ2-7, the full variable domain is KAGVTQTPRYLIKTRGQQVTLSCSPISGHRSVSWYQQTPGQGLQFLFEYFSETQRNKGNFPGRFSGRQFSNSRSEMNVSTLELGDSALYLCASSSRLDSYEQYFGPGTRLTVT.

This clonotype was counted a few times. This rearrangement joins TRBV20-1 to TRBJ2-1; 9 bases map to TRBD2. Trimming removed 6 bases from V and 8 bases from J; junction bases left unmatched: 11. Per the germline V gene, CDR1 is DFQATT and CDR2 is SNEGSKA (reference sequence). The CDR3 totals 14 residues. Here the CDR3 DNA reads TGCAGTGCCCGACCCGGGACTAGCTGGGATGAGCAGTTCTTC. This codes for CSARPGTSWDEQFF.